The 32 T cell receptor beta chains below were found in one sample sequenced in a study of CD8 T cells in Susac syndrome. With random hexamers, reverse transcription was performed on roughly 0.45 to 1 ug of RNA. TCRdb ran MiXCR on the immunoSEQ multiplex PCR reads and lists one entry per CDR3 protein. The sample includes some 300,000 distinct CDR3 sequences, 85% of them seen just once. Sequencing was carried out using CD8+ T cells from PBMCs. Source of these receptors: a human donor with multiple sclerosis.

The rearrangement uses TRBV28 and TRBJ2-7; D may be TRBD1 (6 bases). CDR3 length equals 11 residues. CDR1 and CDR2 from the germline V gene are MDHEN and SYDVKM. Trimming cost V 4 bases and J 10 bases, with 11 bases left between them. CDR3 sequence (DNA): TGTGCCAGCAGTTCAGGGGCCCCACAGTACTTC. Amino acid sequence: CASSSGAPQYF.

This chain links TRBV23-1 with TRBJ2-7, with no clear D. TRBV23-1 is an open reading frame whose function is uncertain. The CDR3 covers 18 residues. V was cut by 4 bases and J by 6 bases, with 28 bases left in between. The CDR3 bases are TGCGCCAGCAGTCCTGGACGGCCAACCCCATTACATCGTCGCGAGCAGTACTTC. Translating it yields CASSPGRPTPLHRREQYF.

J is TRBJ2-1 and V is TRBV24-1; D gene unclear. Trimming cost V 1 base and J 7 bases, with 7 bases left between them. The CDR3 runs to 13 residues. Germline V CDR1 and CDR2: KGHDR, SFDVKD. The CDR3 bases are TGTGCCACCAGTGATTTAAAGCCGAATGAGCAGTTCTTC. This codes for CATSDLKPNEQFF.

V gene TRBV27 combines with J gene TRBJ1-2, with unresolved D. This CDR3 region has 16 residues. Trimming took 3 bases from V and 7 from J, leaving 21 bases between them. The germline V gene has CDR1 MNHEY and CDR2 SMNVEV (reference sequence). CDR3 region: CASSLYPVWSLGGYTF. The CDR3 DNA sequence: TGTGCCAGCAGTTTGTACCCGGTTTGGTCCCTCGGTGGCTACACCTTC.

The V gene is TRBV7-6, the J gene TRBJ2-7; TRBD2 might be the D (6 bases). Germline V gene sequence: CDR1 SGHVS, CDR2 FNYEAQ. Trimming removed 5 bases at V and 2 bases at J, with 16 bases between. The CDR3 sequence is 15 residues long. The DNA of the CDR3 is TGTGCCAGCAGCCCCAGGGTAGCGGATGCCTACGAGCAGTACTTC. Translation: CASSPRVADAYEQYF.

The genes are TRBV20-1 and TRBJ2-5, with 11 bases aligning to TRBD2. In germline, CDR1 is DFQATT, CDR2 SNEGSKA (reference sequence). V was pared by 0 bases and J by 5 bases, with 11 bases of the junction left unmatched. This CDR3 region has 17 residues. CDR3 DNA: TGCAGTGCTAGAGACCTGGGGGCTAGCGGGAGGCTGGAGACCCAGTACTTC. Protein: CSARDLGASGRLETQYF.

The chain employs TRBV4-1 and TRBJ1-2; the match to TRBD1 covers 11 bases. The ends lost 4 bases at V and 8 bases at J; junction bases unmatched: 9. Germline V gives CDR1 MGHRA, CDR2 YSYEKL. CDR3 size: 15 residues. The CDR3 protein is CASSLGGQGDEGYTF. Written as DNA, the CDR3 is TGCGCCAGCAGCCTGGGGGGACAGGGGGATGAAGGCTACACCTTC.

The chain carries TRBV20-1 and TRBJ1-1; no reliable D call. Trimming removed 3 bases from V and 11 bases from J, with 7 bases in between. This CDR3 is built from 9 residues. In germline, CDR1 is DFQATT, CDR2 SNEGSKA (reference sequence). CDR3 residues: CSASSGAFF. The CDR3 coding sequence is TGCAGTGCTAGTTCTGGCGCTTTCTTT.

This chain links TRBV28 with TRBJ1-2, with D possibly TRBD1 on 6 matching bases. V was shortened by 5 bases and J by 8 bases, with 18 bases between the two germline ends. Germline assignment: CDR1 MDHEN and CDR2 SYDVKM. The CDR3 is 14 residues long. The CDR3 region is CASSPHHHRDGYTF. The CDR3 nucleotides are TGTGCCAGCAGTCCACATCACCACAGGGACGGCTACACCTTC.

This clonotype came up once. The V call is TRBV7-9, the J call TRBJ2-7, with D perhaps matching TRBD2 (5 bases). The germline gives CDR1 SEHNR, CDR2 FQNEAQ (reference sequence). This CDR3 has 17 amino acids. Between the trimmed V and J ends, which lost 5 bases and 2 bases, there was a span of 22 bases. The CDR3 region is CASSPGPGGSIAYEQYF. Written as DNA, the CDR3 is TGTGCCAGCAGCCCCGGACCCGGCGGGTCTATAGCCTACGAGCAGTACTTC.

The chain is built from TRBV29-1 and TRBJ1-2, with 7 bases lining up with TRBD1. The V gene end was trimmed by 6 bases and the J gene end by 2 bases; junction bases not matched to a gene: 6. The CDR3 sequence is 13 residues long. CDR1 is SQVTM, CDR2 ANQGSEA, per germline. The CDR3 sequence is CSVDTGVNYGYTF. The CDR3 bases are TGCAGCGTGGATACAGGGGTAAACTATGGCTACACCTTC.

The genes are TRBV12-5 and TRBJ1-1; no clear D. Germline V gene data show CDR1 as LGHNT and CDR2 as FRNRAP. V was clipped by 2 bases and J by 0 bases, with 10 bases between them. The CDR3 covers 15 residues. CDR3 sequence (DNA): TGTGCTAGTGGTTTGACCGGACGGGTGAACACTGAAGCTTTCTTT. This translates into CASGLTGRVNTEAFF.

This sequence joins TRBV28 and TRBJ1-5; TRBD1 is a possible D gene (5 bases). The CDR3 has 15 amino acids. Trimming took 4 bases from V and 1 from J, leaving 11 bases between them. Germline CDR1 and CDR2: MDHEN and SYDVKM. The CDR3 protein is CASSSGGRSNQPQHF. CDR3 in DNA: TGTGCCAGCAGTTCCGGGGGAAGGAGCAATCAGCCCCAGCATTTT.

The V call is TRBV21-1, the J call TRBJ2-1; the D call of TRBD2 is as the table states it, not checked on the DNA. TRBV21-1 is reported as a pseudogene. This CDR3 has 15 amino acids. CDR3 DNA sequence: TGTGCCAGCAGCAAAGAAACTAGCGGGAGCCATGAGCAGTTCTTC. Translated, it gives CASSKETSGSHEQFF.

This chain links TRBV13 with TRBJ2-1; the D call may be TRBD1 or TRBD2 (5 bases each). V lost 5 bases and J lost 5, with 16 bases in between. The CDR3 consists of 15 residues. The germline V gene has CDR1 PRHDT and CDR2 FYEKMQ (reference sequence). The CDR3 nucleotides read TGTGCCAGCAGCCCGGGGACCGTCCAGAACAATGAGCAGTTCTTC. Amino acids: CASSPGTVQNNEQFF.

This rearrangement joins TRBV10-1 to TRBJ2-2; maybe TRBD2 (6 bases). This CDR3 has 16 residues. Germline CDR1 and CDR2: WNHNN and SYGVQD (reference sequence). Trimming cost V 3 bases and J 4 bases, with 15 bases left between them. DNA for the CDR3: TGCGCCAGCAGTGACCAAGGACTAAGAGGCACCGGGGAGCTGTTTTTT. As protein: CASSDQGLRGTGELFF.

The V call is TRBV7-3, the J call TRBJ2-3; 8 positions agree with TRBD2. Per germline, CDR1 SGHTA and CDR2 FQGTGA. After removal of 4 bases from V and 1 base from J, the junction contained 10 bases not matched to a gene. The CDR3 is made up of 17 amino acids. The CDR3 sequence is CASSSRTSSYRTDTQYF. CDR3 bases: TGTGCCAGCAGCTCCCGGACTAGCTCATATCGCACAGATACGCAGTATTTT.

The chain couples TRBV28 to TRBJ2-1; D not resolved. Germline CDR1 is MDHEN and CDR2 is SYDVKM. The CDR3 runs 13 residues. Trimming left V 5 bases short and J 2 bases short, with 7 bases between. The CDR3 nucleotides are TGTGCCAGCAGTCCGGCCACCTACAATGAGCAGTTCTTC. Amino acid sequence: CASSPATYNEQFF.

This chain uses TRBV5-6 with TRBJ2-1; D unclear. Germline V gives CDR1 SGHDT, CDR2 YYEEEE. Trimming stripped 0 bases from V and 7 bases from J, with 5 bases between. The CDR3 consists of 12 residues. In DNA form, the CDR3 reads TGTGCCAGCAGCTTGGCCATGAATGAGCAGTTCTTC. This translates into CASSLAMNEQFF.

Details on this clonotype: The junction departs from germline at one end; a sequencing error may be responsible. The chain links TRBV9 to TRBJ2-1, with a possible D match to TRBD2 (6 bases). The CDR3 has 15 amino acids. Germline assignment: CDR1 SGDLS and CDR2 YYNGEE. CDR3 amino acids: CASSVSGGAYNEQSF. In nucleotides, the CDR3 is TGTGCCAGCAGCGTATCTGGCGGGGCGTACAATGAGCAGTCCTTC.

The rearrangement links TRBV20-1 to TRBJ2-7; TRBD2 aligns across 9 bases. V lost 6 bases, J lost 3 bases, and 9 bases stayed unmatched. There are 14 residues in the CDR3. CDR1 and CDR2 (germline): DFQATT, SNEGSKA (reference sequence). This chain's CDR3 is CSAPKLAGDYEQYF. The CDR3 DNA follows: TGCAGTGCGCCTAAACTAGCGGGCGACTACGAGCAGTACTTC.

The CDR3 reads CASSPGLAGSYEQYF. The CDR3 region has the DNA TGTGCCAGCAGCCCGGGACTAGCGGGAAGCTACGAGCAGTACTTC. This sequence joins TRBV3-1 and TRBJ2-7; TRBD2 matches 13 bases. The germline V gene encodes CDR1 LGHDT and CDR2 YNNKEL (reference sequence). J gave up 3 bases and V 4 bases, and 3 bases lay outside the gene matches. The CDR3 totals 15 residues.

The chain is built from TRBV9 and TRBJ2-1, with TRBD2 as a possible D gene (6 bases). CDR3 length equals 13 residues. From germline, CDR1 is SGDLS and CDR2 YYNGEE. The V gene lost 7 bases and the J gene lost 3 bases, with 11 bases spanning the gap. CDR3 DNA sequence: TGTGCCAGCGCGGGGAGAAACTACAATGAGCAGTTCTTC. Its protein product is CASAGRNYNEQFF.

This clonotype came up a few times. The chain combines TRBV28 with TRBJ1-6; D not certain. V lost 3 bases and J 10 bases, leaving 13 bases between the germline ends. This CDR3 is built from 14 residues. Germline CDR1 reads MDHEN; CDR2 reads SYDVKM. CDR3 in amino acids: CASSLTRGRSPLHF. The CDR3 DNA follows: TGTGCCAGCAGTTTGACGCGGGGAAGATCACCCCTCCACTTT.

This clonotype occurred once. The chain couples TRBV12-3 or TRBV12-4 to TRBJ1-1, with D tentatively TRBD1 (5 bases). CDR3 length equals 14 residues. Trimming stripped 3 bases from V and 5 bases from J, with 13 bases between. The CDR3 DNA reads TGTGCCAGCAGTTTTGGGACCCTTGTAACTGAAGCTTTCTTT. It translates to CASSFGTLVTEAFF.

This clonotype has a single count. The chain carries TRBV12-3 or TRBV12-4 and TRBJ1-4; D is perhaps TRBD1 (5 bases). This CDR3 is built from 13 residues. V lost 5 bases to trimming and J lost 7 bases, with 11 bases between them. CDR3 region: CASSQGSSEKLFF. The CDR3 region has the DNA TGTGCCAGCAGTCAGGGTAGTAGTGAAAAACTGTTTTTT.

V is TRBV11-2 and J is TRBJ2-6; either TRBD1 or TRBD2 may fit D (5 bases each). The CDR3 contains 16 residues. Looked up from germline, CDR1 is SGHAT and CDR2 is FQNNGV. The V and J ends lost 5 bases and 0 bases respectively, with 11 bases between them. CDR3 loop: CASSLGPNSGANVLTF. For the CDR3, the DNA is TGTGCCAGCAGCCTGGGACCTAACTCTGGGGCCAACGTCCTGACTTTC.

The chain couples TRBV11-2 to TRBJ1-1; 7 nucleotides match TRBD1. J was trimmed by 5 bases and V by 9 bases; bases with no gene match: 9. Germline loops: CDR1 SGHAT, CDR2 FQNNGV. CDR3 length equals 13 residues. The CDR3: CASSAQGQTEAFF. The CDR3 coding sequence is TGTGCCAGTTCAGCCCAGGGACAGACTGAAGCTTTCTTT. Variable domain in full (rest from reference TRBV11-2 and TRBJ1-1): EAGVAQSPRYKIIEKRQSVAFWCNPISGHATLYWYQQILGQGPKLLIQFQNNGVVDDSQLPKDRFSAERLKGVDSTLKIQPAKLEDSAVYLCASSAQGQTEAFFGQGTRLTVV.

The chain carries TRBV5-4 and TRBJ2-5; tentatively, D is TRBD2 (5 bases). CDR3 size: 13 residues. Germline values: CDR1 SGHNT, CDR2 YYREEE (reference sequence). Trimming removed 3 bases from V and 5 bases from J, with 11 bases in between. DNA of the CDR3: TGTGCCAGCAGCTCAGGAGGAATGGAGACCCAGTACTTC. As protein: CASSSGGMETQYF.

The chain combines TRBV9 with TRBJ2-1; possibly TRBD2 for D (5 bases). CDR3 length equals 16 residues. V was shortened by 3 bases and J by 0 bases, with 13 bases between the two germline ends. The germline V gene encodes CDR1 SGDLS and CDR2 YYNGEE. In DNA form, the CDR3 reads TGTGCCAGCAGCGCCGCGAGCGGCCGCTCCTACAATGAGCAGTTCTTC. Amino acid sequence: CASSAASGRSYNEQFF.

This chain connects TRBV9 to TRBJ2-2; possible D gene TRBD2, 6 bases. Germline-derived CDR1 and CDR2 are SGDLS and YYNGEE. V lost 9 bases and J lost 7, with 13 bases in between. There are 12 residues in the CDR3. CDR3 sequence (DNA): TGTGCCACCGGGGGACTTCTCGGGGAGCTGTTTTTT. It translates to CATGGLLGELFF.

This chain connects TRBV3-1 to TRBJ2-1; 8 bases fit TRBD2. Germline CDR1 LGHDT, CDR2 YNNKEL (reference sequence). V lost 1 base and J lost 1; bases outside the gene matches: 6. This CDR3 is 17 amino acids long. The CDR3 reads CASSQGDQRESYNEQFF. The CDR3 DNA is TGTGCCAGCAGCCAAGGGGACCAGCGGGAGTCCTACAATGAGCAGTTCTTC.